The rows below give T cell receptor beta chains drawn from one sample of a study of vaccination and CD4 T cells after COVID-19. TCRdb independently ran MiXCR on the PCR reads; one entry per CDR3 protein. Here the sample spans about 14,000 distinct CDR3 sequences, 55% to 75% being singletons. Their antigens remain unidentified. Sequencing input: CD4+ T cells from blood, cultured in vitro. The receptors derive from a human donor who had recovered from COVID-19. CDR3s include the opening cysteine and the closing phenylalanine or tryptophan. A D gene is named only where the DNA matches it firmly. Expanded clones are given a class, and other clones once, few, many or no size at all.

J gene: TRBJ1-2; V gene: TRBV6-1; D gene: .; clone size: .; CDR3 length: 16; CDR3 DNA: TGTGCCAGCTCTCGGGCAGGTCCAGGGAGGCTCTATGGCTACACCTTC; CDR3 protein: CASSRAGPGRLYGYTF
J gene: TRBJ1-2; V gene: TRBV20-1; D gene: .; clone size: .; CDR3 length: 12; CDR3 DNA: TGCAGTGCTCCCACAGGAAACTATGGCTACACCTTC; CDR3 protein: CSAPTGNYGYTF
J gene: TRBJ2-2; V gene: TRBV20-1; D gene: TRBD1; clone size: .; CDR3 length: 14; CDR3 DNA: TGCAGTGCTACCGACAGGGGGCTGACCGGGGAGCTGTTTTTT; CDR3 protein: CSATDRGLTGELFF
J gene: TRBJ2-1; V gene: TRBV20-1; D gene: TRBD2; clone size: .; CDR3 length: 15; CDR3 DNA: TGCAGTGCCGATTACTTAGCGGGAGAGAGGAATGAGCAGTTCTTC; CDR3 protein: CSADYLAGERNEQFF
J gene: TRBJ1-5; V gene: TRBV6-1; D gene: .; clone size: .; CDR3 length: 13; CDR3 DNA: TGTGCCAGCAGTCGCCAGGGGACTCAGCCCCAGCATTTT; CDR3 protein: CASSRQGTQPQHF
J gene: TRBJ1-5; V gene: TRBV27; D gene: .; clone size: .; CDR3 length: 14; CDR3 DNA: TGTGCCAGCAGTTTGTCCGGAACGGATCAGCCCCAGCATTTT; CDR3 protein: CASSLSGTDQPQHF
J gene: TRBJ1-6; V gene: TRBV6-1; D gene: .; clone size: .; CDR3 length: 14; CDR3 DNA: TGTGCCAGCACCCGACTCGGGCGTAATTCACCCCTCCACTTT; CDR3 protein: CASTRLGRNSPLHF
J gene: TRBJ2-5; V gene: TRBV5-1; D gene: .; clone size: once; CDR3 length: 13; CDR3 DNA: TGCGCCAGCAGCGTTGAAGGCCAAGAGACCCAGTACTTC; CDR3 protein: CASSVEGQETQYF
J gene: TRBJ1-5; V gene: TRBV20-1; D gene: .; clone size: .; CDR3 length: 14; CDR3 DNA: TGCAGTGCTAGAGATAGGAGGGGTGGTCAGCCCCAGCATTTT; CDR3 protein: CSARDRRGGQPQHF
J gene: TRBJ1-6; V gene: TRBV6-1; D gene: .; clone size: .; CDR3 length: 15; CDR3 DNA: TGTGCCAGCACCTCTGGGAGAACGGGCAATTCACCCCTCCACTTT; CDR3 protein: CASTSGRTGNSPLHF
J gene: TRBJ1-6; V gene: TRBV7-6; D gene: .; clone size: medium-sized; CDR3 length: 15; CDR3 DNA: TGTGCCAGCAGCCCGAGGCAGCTTCGAGGTTCACCCCTCCACTTT; CDR3 protein: CASSPRQLRGSPLHF
J gene: TRBJ2-7; V gene: TRBV20-1; D gene: TRBD1; clone size: .; CDR3 length: 12; CDR3 DNA: TGCAGTGCTAGCAGGACAGGGTACGAGCAGTACTTC; CDR3 protein: CSASRTGYEQYF
J gene: TRBJ2-6; V gene: TRBV6-1; D gene: TRBD1; clone size: .; CDR3 length: 17; CDR3 DNA: TGTGCCAGCAGTAAGACTACAGGGGGTTCTGGGGCCAACGTCCTGACTTTC; CDR3 protein: CASSKTTGGSGANVLTF
J gene: TRBJ1-5; V gene: TRBV20-1; D gene: .; clone size: .; CDR3 length: 12; CDR3 DNA: TGCAGTGCATGGCAGCTAAATCAGCCCCAGCATTTT; CDR3 protein: CSAWQLNQPQHF
J gene: TRBJ2-7; V gene: TRBV10-1; D gene: TRBD1; clone size: .; CDR3 length: 13; CDR3 DNA: TGCGCCAGCAGCTCCGGGACAGGGGCCGAGCAGTACTTC; CDR3 protein: CASSSGTGAEQYF
J gene: TRBJ2-5; V gene: TRBV5-1; D gene: .; clone size: .; CDR3 length: 14; CDR3 DNA: TGCGCCAGCAGCTTGGCAGGGATCCAAGAGACCCAGTACTTC; CDR3 protein: CASSLAGIQETQYF
J gene: TRBJ2-5; V gene: TRBV20-1; D gene: TRBD2; clone size: .; CDR3 length: 14; CDR3 DNA: TGCAGTGCCAGACAAGCGGGAGTCATGGAGACCCAGTACTTC; CDR3 protein: CSARQAGVMETQYF
J gene: TRBJ2-5; V gene: TRBV20-1; D gene: TRBD1; clone size: .; CDR3 length: 14; CDR3 DNA: TGCAGTGCTAGTTGGGACAGGGTACAAGAGACCCAGTACTTC; CDR3 protein: CSASWDRVQETQYF
J gene: TRBJ1-1; V gene: TRBV6-1; D gene: TRBD1; clone size: .; CDR3 length: 14; CDR3 DNA: TGTGCCAGCACGTCCATCGACAGGGCGACTGAAGCTTTCTTT; CDR3 protein: CASTSIDRATEAFF
J gene: TRBJ2-1; V gene: TRBV27; D gene: TRBD2; clone size: .; CDR3 length: 16; CDR3 DNA: TGTGCCAGCAGTTTCGGTCGGGCTAGCGGGAGCAATGAGCAGTTCTTC; CDR3 protein: CASSFGRASGSNEQFF
J gene: TRBJ1-1; V gene: TRBV7-2; D gene: .; clone size: once; CDR3 length: 13; CDR3 DNA: TGTGCCAGCAGCTTTAGCTCGAACACTGAAGCTTTCTTT; CDR3 protein: CASSFSSNTEAFF
J gene: TRBJ2-2; V gene: TRBV9; D gene: TRBD2; clone size: .; CDR3 length: 18; CDR3 DNA: TGTGCCAGCAGCGCCTCCCCGGGACTAGCGGAAAACACCGGGGAGCTGTTTTTT; CDR3 protein: CASSASPGLAENTGELFF
J gene: TRBJ1-2; V gene: TRBV20-1; D gene: .; clone size: few; CDR3 length: 17; CDR3 DNA: TGCAGTGCGGTTAGTTCCCAGGCAGGTCCTAGGGCCTATGGCTACACCTTC; CDR3 protein: CSAVSSQAGPRAYGYTF
J gene: TRBJ1-5; V gene: TRBV5-6; D gene: .; clone size: .; CDR3 length: 14; CDR3 DNA: TGTGCCAGCCGCCGGGGCGGGGGCAATCAGCCCCAGCATTTT; CDR3 protein: CASRRGGGNQPQHF
J gene: TRBJ2-2; V gene: TRBV10-3; D gene: .; clone size: .; CDR3 length: 11; CDR3 DNA: TGTGCCATCAGGGGACGAGGGGAGCTGTTTTTT; CDR3 protein: CAIRGRGELFF
J gene: TRBJ1-1; V gene: TRBV29-1; D gene: TRBD1; clone size: .; CDR3 length: 13; CDR3 DNA: TGCAGCGCCAAACCCACAGGGGACACTGAAGCTTTCTTT; CDR3 protein: CSAKPTGDTEAFF
J gene: TRBJ1-5; V gene: TRBV19; D gene: .; clone size: .; CDR3 length: 15; CDR3 DNA: TGTGCCAGTAGTCCACAACAGGGTACCGATCAGCCCCAGCATTTT; CDR3 protein: CASSPQQGTDQPQHF
J gene: TRBJ2-1; V gene: TRBV2; D gene: TRBD2; clone size: medium-sized; CDR3 length: 18; CDR3 DNA: TGTGCCAGCAGTGCACTGCGCCTTCTGACTAGCGGGCTTAATGAGCAGTTCTTC; CDR3 protein: CASSALRLLTSGLNEQFF
J gene: TRBJ1-4; V gene: TRBV6-1; D gene: TRBD1; clone size: once; CDR3 length: 14; CDR3 DNA: TGTGCCAGCAGATTGGGACAGTTTAATGAAAAACTGTTTTTT; CDR3 protein: CASRLGQFNEKLFF
J gene: TRBJ2-2; V gene: TRBV20-1; D gene: TRBD1; clone size: .; CDR3 length: 15; CDR3 DNA: TGCAGTGCCCCACTGGGACAGAGAGACACCGGGGAGCTGTTTTTT; CDR3 protein: CSAPLGQRDTGELFF
J gene: TRBJ2-3; V gene: TRBV6-1; D gene: .; clone size: .; CDR3 length: 13; CDR3 DNA: TGTGCCAGCATTGAGCGGTTCACAGATACGCAGTATTTT; CDR3 protein: CASIERFTDTQYF
J gene: TRBJ2-2; V gene: TRBV19; D gene: TRBD1; clone size: .; CDR3 length: 15; CDR3 DNA: TGTGCCTCCGGGAAACAGGGGCTAAACACCGGGGAGCTGTTTTTT; CDR3 protein: CASGKQGLNTGELFF
J gene: TRBJ2-2; V gene: TRBV2; D gene: .; clone size: .; CDR3 length: 15; CDR3 DNA: TGTGCCAGCACGATCGGATTAGGGAACACCGGGGAGCTGTTTTTT; CDR3 protein: CASTIGLGNTGELFF
J gene: TRBJ2-7; V gene: TRBV2; D gene: .; clone size: .; CDR3 length: 12; CDR3 DNA: TGTGCCAGCACGCGGGAGCAGGGGGAGCAGTACTTC; CDR3 protein: CASTREQGEQYF
J gene: TRBJ2-1; V gene: TRBV2; D gene: .; clone size: .; CDR3 length: 14; CDR3 DNA: TGTGCCAGCAGGACCGGGACGGAAAACAATGAGCAGTTCTTC; CDR3 protein: CASRTGTENNEQFF
J gene: TRBJ2-5; V gene: TRBV10-3; D gene: TRBD2; clone size: few; CDR3 length: 13; CDR3 DNA: TGTGCCATCGGGGGACTAGCGGGAGAGACCCAGTACTTC; CDR3 protein: CAIGGLAGETQYF
J gene: TRBJ2-3; V gene: TRBV19; D gene: TRBD1; clone size: .; CDR3 length: 12; CDR3 DNA: TGTGCCAGTCGGGACAGGGGAGATACGCAGTATTTT; CDR3 protein: CASRDRGDTQYF
J gene: TRBJ2-5; V gene: TRBV7-8; D gene: .; clone size: .; CDR3 length: 12; CDR3 DNA: TGTGCCAGCAGCCCTTTCGCGGAGACCCAGTACTTC; CDR3 protein: CASSPFAETQYF
J gene: TRBJ1-2; V gene: TRBV11-2; D gene: .; clone size: .; CDR3 length: 15; CDR3 DNA: TGTGCCAGCAGCTTAGATCCGGGGGGGGTAGGTGGCTACACCTTC; CDR3 protein: CASSLDPGGVGGYTF
J gene: TRBJ1-2; V gene: TRBV19; D gene: TRBD1; clone size: few; CDR3 length: 15; CDR3 DNA: TGTGCCAGTAGTATGGGGACAGGGGATAACTATGGCTACACCTTC; CDR3 protein: CASSMGTGDNYGYTF
J gene: TRBJ1-2; V gene: TRBV28; D gene: .; clone size: .; CDR3 length: 11; CDR3 DNA: TGTGCCAGCAGTCGTTACTATGGCTACACCTTC; CDR3 protein: CASSRYYGYTF